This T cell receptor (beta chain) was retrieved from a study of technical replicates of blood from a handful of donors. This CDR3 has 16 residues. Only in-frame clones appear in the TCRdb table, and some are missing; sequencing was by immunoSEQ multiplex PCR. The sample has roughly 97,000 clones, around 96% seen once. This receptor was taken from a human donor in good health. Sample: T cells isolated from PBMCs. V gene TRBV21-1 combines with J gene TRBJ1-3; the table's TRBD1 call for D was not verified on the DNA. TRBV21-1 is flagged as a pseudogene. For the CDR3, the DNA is TGTGCCAGCAGCAAAGATTACAGGGGCTCTGGAAACACCATATATTTT. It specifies CASSKDYRGSGNTIYF.